Listed here is a single T cell receptor beta chain. Its antigen is currently not known. The junction shows a germline mismatch at one end, possibly a read error. Library creation used the immunoSEQ multiplex PCR assay. For the multiplex PCR, a mixture combining 60 forward primers for TCR Vbeta segments and 13 reverse primers for TCR Jbeta segments was used. A multiplex PCR assay on genomic DNA amplified the CDR3 region of rearranged TCR beta genes. On the Illumina HiSeq System, the amplified TCR beta libraries were sequenced as 87-base-pair reads. The authors' analysis ran thus. A later analysis counted tens of millions of unique TCR beta chains across the 666 repertoires, and 9.5 million to 11 million of these chains were shared by at least two donors. Raw reads were error-corrected and collapsed into unique sequences by a nearest-neighbor algorithm in which closely related sequences were merged to remove PCR and sequencing errors. CDR3 sequences were aligned to IMGT reference sequences to assign V, D and J gene segments. For a sequence to be retained, at least a six-nucleotide match to both a V gene segment and a J gene segment was required. Rearrangements were classified as productive when the CDR3 lacked stop codons and remained in frame with V and J, and all other rearrangements were classified as non-productive. Following IMGT convention, CDR3 was defined as the stretch from the second conserved V-encoded cysteine to the conserved J-encoded phenylalanine. In an earlier analysis of roughly 610 of the donors, sequences lacking an unambiguous match to a single V gene segment were excluded. An earlier analysis of a few hundred of the donors called V segments functional above 56.7% productive rearrangements and segregating when the between-donor standard deviation exceeded 5%. A statistical classification framework was built for diagnosing cytomegalovirus status from the catalog of TCR beta chain sequences. V and J gene assignment, in a later analysis, came from comparing TCR nucleotide sequences with IMGT/GENE-DB human TR gene sequences. The TCRdist pipeline was used in a later analysis to assign CDR3 sequences and most-parsimonious VDJ recombination scenarios. In a later analysis, each TCR beta chain was defined by its CDR3 amino acid sequence together with its V-gene family, and reads without a unique V-gene family were excluded. As a way to deal with suspected cross-contamination and a sequencing artifact, a later analysis dropped approximately 570 nucleotide sequences that were highly shared and had low generation probability. In a later analysis, a clonal expansion index was calculated for each public chain from normalized within-repertoire ranks of inferred template counts. In a later analysis, generation probabilities were computed with a VDJ recombination model fitted to out-of-frame rearrangements, and the resulting probabilities were checked against IGoR. A later analysis scored TCR-TCR, TCR-HLA and TCR-CMV co-occurrence with hypergeometric tests, applying a repertoire-size bias correction to TCR pairs. To estimate false discovery rates, a later analysis permuted the HLA or CMV assignments 20 times. In a later analysis, co-occurring TCRs were grouped with DBSCAN, and TCRdist sequence similarity was added when clustering was performed within HLA-allele-positive subsets. For co-occurrence clustering, repertoires with fewer than 30,000 or more than 120,000 public chains were excluded, along with about five repertoires with anomalous nucleotide sharing. TCRdb took over this immuneACCESS table, retaining in-frame rearrangements with V and J assigned. Such tables are incomplete; in checked studies, under half of the missing clones stem from an unresolved V gene, and the remainder is unexplained. V and J calls and clone size are copied from that table; D and trimming were computed from the DNA. This sample comprises around 180,000 clones, less than 85% of them detected only once. Jointly, the top ten make up about 4.9% of the sample.

The cohort was made up of roughly 670 healthy bone marrow donors. At the time of sampling, all cohort members were nominally healthy, though unrecorded immune exposures were likely present. The donor was CMV seronegative and was included in the group of 352 seronegative cohort members. A peripheral blood sample was collected from each donor, and TCR beta sequencing was performed on peripheral blood mononuclear cells. The Qiagen DNeasy Blood Extraction Kit was used to extract genomic DNA from the blood cell samples. The data originate from a study of cytomegalovirus exposure and HLA in healthy donors (dated by TCRdb to about 2017). Regarding the research as a whole: According to an earlier analysis of a few hundred of the donors, about 179 million T cells yielded over 90 million unique TCR beta sequences and about 300 Gb of sequence data. An early release that covered 640 HLA-typed donors contained about 290 gigabases of sequencing data and around 85 million unique TCR sequences. Of the approximately 370 genotyped donors, 75% to 85% were placed in the genetic ancestry cluster associated with self-reported Caucasian donors. The study aimed to test whether signatures of past pathogen exposure could be identified by cataloging public T cell receptors. The T cell repertoires of 670 or so subjects were profiled by immunosequencing and related to cytomegalovirus serostatus. A separate validation cohort of roughly 130 different subjects was used in addition to the 666-subject first cohort. High-throughput TCR immunosequencing, statistical association of individual TCRs with disease status, and machine learning were combined to predict cytomegalovirus infection status. A later analysis re-examined previously published TCR beta repertoires from just over 650 donors and added high-resolution HLA genotyping to investigate patterns of TCR occurrence. In the later analysis, no new phenotypic data were used to find candidate immune exposures; instead, reliance was placed on TCR beta sequences and their occurrence across donors. To decide whether each TCR beta V gene segment behaved as functional or pseudogenic, an earlier analysis of approximately 620 of the donors relied on high-throughput TCR beta sequencing. Alongside the repertoire data, information on donor age, sex, ethnicity and CMV serostatus was compiled. In a later genetic analysis, genome-wide SNP genotypes for about 55% of the roughly 700 donors were used, and that subset was treated as a discovery cohort. All discovery cohort repertoires had been generated using a single sequencing platform. Class I and class II HLA loci were covered by the typing at four-digit resolution. The number of donors typed differed by locus, with roughly 620-630 for A, B, C, DRB1 and DQB1, roughly 550 for DQA1, 600 to 610 for DPA1, and around 430 for DPB1. Because of strong linkage in the cohort, roughly five DR-DQ haplotypes were treated as single units for association and clustering. Among some 400 genotyped donors of the cohort, an average of roughly 240,000 unique TCR beta nucleotide sequences were sequenced per donor, roughly 20% of them non-productive. Study-wide findings and limitations: In a later genetic analysis, fewer N-insertions in productive TCRs were reported among donors in an Asian-associated ancestry cluster than the roughly 710-donor mean. The study listed 150 to 200 TCR beta chains as associated with cytomegalovirus. In a later analysis, HLA-associated TCR beta chains showed more clonal expansion and lower generation probabilities than non-associated chains that were equally common. The cohort was sequenced for TCR beta chains only, and without alpha or paired-chain data the features that could be detected were limited. In a later analysis, several top co-occurrence clusters were reported to appear linked to parvovirus B19, influenza, CMV and Epstein-Barr virus. The authors suggested that the approach could potentially be generalized to other disease states and immunological phenotypes. Specific HLA alleles were associated with 15,000 to 20,000 TCR beta sequences at a false discovery rate of 0.05 in a later analysis. The presence/absence analyses assumed that sequencing depth was roughly uniform across donors, and that assumption may not be true. For the cohort, immune exposure information was limited to CMV serostatus. A further reported finding was that TCR beta sequences accurately predicted the HLA-A and HLA-B alleles for most subjects in the first cohort. A few of the identified cytomegalovirus-associated TCR beta chains were confirmed in vitro to be specific for cytomegalovirus antigens. Across donors, most TCR sequences were observed very rarely, whereas some public TCRs were present in many individuals. Because HLA typing was missing for some donors at each locus, association tests included only the typed subset. An earlier analysis of approximately 590 of the donors showed that most TCR beta V segments appeared in productive rearrangements either about 87% or about 30% of the time, which broadly matched IMGT annotations. About 17 rarely observed V segments, including chromosome 9 orphons, were excluded from the earlier analysis of several hundred of the donors because counts were too low. An association between a missense DCLRE1C variant and V-gene and J-gene trimming of TCR beta chains was found in a later genetic analysis and replicated in an independent cohort. Most CMV-associated TCR beta chains appeared to be HLA-restricted in a later analysis, and the HLA associations seemed to be driven largely by CMV exposure. In a later analysis, the rate of TCR association differed among HLA loci, with DRB1 alleles having the most associated TCRs and HLA-C alleles having the fewest. When HLA alleles, especially DR and DQ, strongly co-occurred, TCR associations were difficult to assign to individual alleles. Linkage disequilibrium might explain the correlated functional status among segregating V segments, but an unknown experimental factor could not be ruled out. A group of highly shared sequence variants was considered likely to be a technical artifact of the sequencing pipeline. In both the original and validation cohorts, the classifier was reported to diagnose cytomegalovirus status with high specificity and sensitivity.

This TCR came from a man aged 18 to 30 in good health and CMV-seronegative. Sequenced material: PBMCs.

The DNA is as follows: TGTTCCAGCAACGACGGGACAGAGTACCAAGAGACCCAGTACTTC. This is translated as CSSNDGTEYQETQYF. The rearranged chain carries TRBV7-9 and TRBJ2-5; 7 central bases correspond to TRBD1. CDR3 length: 15 amino acids, cysteine to phenylalanine. Kept here is only the CDR3 DNA, which spans 45 bases and is read in frame from base 1. CDR1 is given as SEHNR and CDR2 as FQNEAQ, both from the germline V gene (reference sequence).